This T cell receptor beta chain was found in a study of T cell clusters in autoimmune cytopenias. This clonotype is called medium-sized based on its frequency. The antigen is not known. Each sample's input was 250 to 300 ng genomic DNA, 30,000 to 45,000 genome equivalents. The CDR3 contains 14 residues. The germline CDR1 and CDR2 sequences are LNHDA and SQIVND (reference sequence). Study results and caveats: No experiment has yet validated the function of the T cell clusters defined in silico.

TRB was amplified by touch-down multiplex PCR, primer pools A and B combined. TCRdb re-called the multiplex PCR reads, yielding one record per CDR3 amino acid sequence without DNA. This sample's table has over 6,000 distinct CDR3 sequences. The sample was also reused in another study, on T cell repertoires in aging, cancer and after chemotherapy. From that second work: In cancer patients, declining TCR diversity with age involved lost richness and lost evenness. In each cancer cohort, median generation probability increased across chemotherapy, suggesting thymic output rebounded.

The sequencing sample was made of peripheral blood. This chain joins TRBV19 and TRBJ2-6; TCRdb calls TRBD2, which cannot be checked without DNA. The TCR comes from a human donor in good health. The CDR3 here is CATVGGFGANVLTF.